This TCR beta chain was identified in a study of T-cell reconstitution after alpha-beta-depleted transplantation in children. General study results and limits: Reports say that about two months after transplant, the alpha-beta T cells came out of several hundred graft clones that had expanded.

Molecular barcoding with unique molecular identifiers was used for the TCRbeta library. MiXCR, applied by TCRdb to the PCR reads, yields one record per CDR3 protein. The repertoire includes about a million distinct CDR3 sequences, about 31% of them detected once, and about 28% sits in the top ten. The CDR3 has 16 amino acids. The V gene lost 2 bases and the J gene lost 0 bases, with 13 bases spanning the gap. Germline loops: CDR1 SGHRS, CDR2 YFSETQ. This clonotype was seen only a few times. Antigen specificity is unknown. J is TRBJ2-3 and V is TRBV5-1; D not resolved. The origin of this receptor is a boy under two years old who had a stem cell transplant for SCID, so the T cells may come from the graft donor. The specimen was PBMCs, mostly from graft donor cells, collected 360 days after TCRalphabeta/CD19-depleted stem cell transplant. The CDR3 DNA is TGCGCCAGCAGCTTAGGACCTCCGCCTAGCACAGATACGCAGTATTTT. Translating it yields CASSLGPPPSTDTQYF.